This record looks at one T cell receptor (beta chain) sequence and its context. Its matching antigen is unknown. This CDR3 has 18 residues. Losses at the gene ends were 1 base for V and 0 bases for J; bases not matched to a gene: 11. CDR1 and CDR2 from the germline V gene are SGDLS and YYNGEE. The data are from a study of cytomegalovirus exposure and HLA in healthy donors. The study's findings and limits: About 87% or about 30% of the time was how often most TCR beta V segments were productive, according to an earlier analysis. An analysis was carried out at a later point. It showed that HLA-associated TCR beta chains were more clonally expanded than equally common non-associated chains. In a later analysis, specific HLA alleles were associated with around 17,000 TCR beta sequences at a 0.05 false discovery rate.

Use of 60 Vbeta and 13 Jbeta primers characterized the PCR. Some clones are missing from TCRdb's copy, which holds only in-frame ones; the method was immunoSEQ multiplex PCR. Of 95,000 to 150,000 clones in the sample, over 70% are singletons; the top ten hold under 4.5%. This TCR derives from a man between 18 and 29 years old in good health and CMV-seropositive. The material sequenced was PBMCs. The chain joins TRBV9 to TRBJ2-3, with 7 bases fitting TRBD2. In DNA form, the CDR3 reads TGTGCCAGCAGCGTACGAGGGATGGATAGCGGGAGCACAGATACGCAGTATTTT. Its translation: CASSVRGMDSGSTDTQYF.